This T cell receptor (beta chain) is drawn from a study of T cell repertoires in cytomegalovirus infection (dated by TCRdb to between 2018 and 2021). Regarding the complete study: Alongside well-studied HLA-B-restricted epitopes, the peptide stimulations were aimed at recently identified HLA-C-restricted CMV epitopes, whose presentation resists viral immunomodulation. Donor HLA type was relevant to the analysis, as public TCR beta signatures indicated carriage of CMV infection together with the matching HLA type.

The sample was run on an Illumina HiSeq 1500. Through fastp at Q25 and MiXCR, TCRdb rebuilt clones from the public reads, retaining in-frame beta chains. Rows are combined by CDR3 protein, so each entry shows the most common genes and DNA. The sample has about 74,000 distinct CDR3 sequences on record, approximately 30% of them singletons. Of the sample, 59% is held by the ten largest clones. As to this clonotype: Its antigen remains unidentified. No much larger clone is present one base from it, and per-base qualities are unavailable.

According to the study, the label for this sample's treatment or condition signals: in vitro stimulation with specific CMV peptide epitopes to enrich CMV-specific T cells. What the research found in general, with its limitations: In both this cohort and an independent cohort of 350 to 400 donors, the cumulative frequency of public TCR beta family members distinguished carriers of CMV infection plus the relevant HLA type. In the ex vivo response, HLA-C-restricted CMV-specific TCR beta clonotypes were dominant, and in two of eight donors the single most frequent clonotype came from this HLA-C-restricted group.

CDR1 and CDR2, per the germline V gene, are WSHSY and SAAADI. V is shortened by 3 bases, J by 7 bases, and the region joining them spans 16 bases. The CDR3 holds 15 amino acids from the cysteine to the phenylalanine. Left in the record is the CDR3 DNA by itself, 45 bases read in frame from the first base. This TCR derives from a human donor in good health (CMV status not recorded). Some clones in this sample may be carry-over from other donors' samples. Material: CD8+ T cells from cultured PBMCs, obtained from culture after CMV antigen stimulation. The V and J genes are TRBV10-2 and TRBJ2-1, with the D call tentatively TRBD1 or TRBD2, each fitting 5 bases. The CDR3 amino acid sequence is: CASSELGERSNEQFF. The DNA is TGCGCCAGCAGTGAACTGGGGGAGAGAAGTAATGAGCAGTTCTTC.